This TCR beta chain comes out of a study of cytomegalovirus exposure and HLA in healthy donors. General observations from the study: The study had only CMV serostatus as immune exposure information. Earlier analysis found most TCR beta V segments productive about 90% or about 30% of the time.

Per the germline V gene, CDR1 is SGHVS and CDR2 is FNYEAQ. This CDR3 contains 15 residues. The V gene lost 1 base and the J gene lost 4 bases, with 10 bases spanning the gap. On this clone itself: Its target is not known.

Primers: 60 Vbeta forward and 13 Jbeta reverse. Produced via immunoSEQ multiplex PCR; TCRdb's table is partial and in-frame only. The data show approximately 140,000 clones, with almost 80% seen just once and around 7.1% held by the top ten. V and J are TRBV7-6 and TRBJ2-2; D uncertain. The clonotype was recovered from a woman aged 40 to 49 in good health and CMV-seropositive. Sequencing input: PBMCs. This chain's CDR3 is CASSLDSLGTGELFF. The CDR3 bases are TGTGCCAGCAGCTTAGACAGTCTGGGCACCGGGGAGCTGTTTTTT.